Described below is a single T cell receptor (beta chain) sequence and its context. Its target is unknown. This specimen comes from a study of cytomegalovirus exposure and HLA in healthy donors. Study at large: HLA-typed donors were the source of about 85 million unique TCRs, which an early data release held. Among the roughly 370 genotyped donors, 81% were placed in the Caucasian-associated ancestry cluster. Study-level results: In all likelihood, a cluster of highly shared sequence variants was a sequencing artifact. The authors later linked a missense DCLRE1C variant to TCR beta V- and J-gene trimming.

A multiplex PCR was run with 60 Vbeta primers and 13 Jbeta primers. The assay was immunoSEQ multiplex PCR, and TCRdb's table has in-frame clones only and misses some. Counted here are over 15,000 clones, 70% to 85% occurring once; the ten biggest clones make up about 22%. V shed 5 bases and J 3 bases; nucleotides not matched to a gene: 7. The CDR3 is 14 amino acids. Germline V CDR1 and CDR2: SEHNR, FQNEAQ (reference sequence). The V gene is TRBV7-9, the J gene TRBJ2-7, with TRBD1 identical over 7 bases. This receptor was taken from a human donor in good health. The sample taken for sequencing was PBMCs. The CDR3, as DNA: TGTGCCAGCAGCCCCGGGACAGTTCTCTACGAGCAGTACTTC. Protein product: CASSPGTVLYEQYF.